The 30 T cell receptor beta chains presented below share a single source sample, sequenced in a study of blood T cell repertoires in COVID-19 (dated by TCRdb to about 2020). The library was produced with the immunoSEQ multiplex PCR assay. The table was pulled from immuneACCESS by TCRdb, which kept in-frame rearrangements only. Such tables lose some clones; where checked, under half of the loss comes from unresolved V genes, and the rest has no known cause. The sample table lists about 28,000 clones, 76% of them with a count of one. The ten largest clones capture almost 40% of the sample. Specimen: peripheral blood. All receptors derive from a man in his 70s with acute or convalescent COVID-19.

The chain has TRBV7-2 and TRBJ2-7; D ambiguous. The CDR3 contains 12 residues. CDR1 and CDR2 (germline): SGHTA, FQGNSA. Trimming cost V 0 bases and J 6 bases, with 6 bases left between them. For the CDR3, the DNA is TGTGCCAGCAGCTTAGCACCGGGCGAGCAGTACTTC. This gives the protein CASSLAPGEQYF.

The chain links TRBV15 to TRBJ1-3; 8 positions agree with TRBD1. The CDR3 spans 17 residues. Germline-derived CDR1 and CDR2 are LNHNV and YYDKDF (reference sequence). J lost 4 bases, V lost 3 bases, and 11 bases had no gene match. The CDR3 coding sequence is TGTGCCACCAGCAGCCCGGGACAGGTGCTTTGGGGAAACACCATATATTTT. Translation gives CATSSPGQVLWGNTIYF. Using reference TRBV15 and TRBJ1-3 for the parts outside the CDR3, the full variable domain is DAMVIQNPRYQVTQFGKPVTLSCSQTLNHNVMYWYQQKSSQAPKLLFHYYDKDFNNEADTPDNFQSRRPNTSFCFLDIRSPGLGDTAMYLCATSSPGQVLWGNTIYFGEGSWLTVV.

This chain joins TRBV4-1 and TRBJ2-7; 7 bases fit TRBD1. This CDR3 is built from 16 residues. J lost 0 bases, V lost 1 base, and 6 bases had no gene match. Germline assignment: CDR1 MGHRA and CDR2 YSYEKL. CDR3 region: CASSQGIGTVSYEQYF. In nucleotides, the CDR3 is TGCGCCAGCAGCCAAGGCATAGGGACAGTCTCCTACGAGCAGTACTTC.

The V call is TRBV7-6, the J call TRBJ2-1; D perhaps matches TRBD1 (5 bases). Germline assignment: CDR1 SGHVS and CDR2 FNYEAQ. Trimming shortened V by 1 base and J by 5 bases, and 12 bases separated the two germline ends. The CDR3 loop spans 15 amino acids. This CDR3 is CASSLGPGWNNEQFF. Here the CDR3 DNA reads TGTGCCAGCAGCTTAGGTCCAGGGTGGAACAATGAGCAGTTCTTC.

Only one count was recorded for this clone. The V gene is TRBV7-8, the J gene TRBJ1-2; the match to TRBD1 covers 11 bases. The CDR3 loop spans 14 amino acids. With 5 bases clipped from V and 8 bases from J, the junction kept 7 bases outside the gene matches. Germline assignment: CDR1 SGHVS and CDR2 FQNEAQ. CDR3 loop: CASSSTGTGGGYTF. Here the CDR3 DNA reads TGTGCCAGCAGCAGTACCGGGACAGGGGGAGGCTACACCTTC. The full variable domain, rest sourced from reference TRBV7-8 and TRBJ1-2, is GAGVSQSPRYKVAKRGQDVALRCDPISGHVSLFWYQQALGQGPEFLTYFQNEAQLDKSGLPSDRFFAERPEGSVSTLKIQRTQQEDSAVYLCASSSTGTGGGYTFGSGTRLTVV.

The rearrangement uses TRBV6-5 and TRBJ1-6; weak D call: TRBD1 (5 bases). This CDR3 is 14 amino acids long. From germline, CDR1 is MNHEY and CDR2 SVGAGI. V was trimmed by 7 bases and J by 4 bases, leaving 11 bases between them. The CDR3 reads CASTQRGYNSPLHF. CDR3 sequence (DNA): TGTGCCAGCACCCAAAGGGGTTATAATTCACCCCTCCACTTT.

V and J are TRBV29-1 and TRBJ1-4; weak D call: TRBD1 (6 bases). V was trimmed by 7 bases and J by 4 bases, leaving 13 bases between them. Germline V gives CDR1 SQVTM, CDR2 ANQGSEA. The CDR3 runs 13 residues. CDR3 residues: CSARTELNEKLFF. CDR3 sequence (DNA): TGCAGCGCCCGGACAGAGCTTAATGAAAAACTGTTTTTT. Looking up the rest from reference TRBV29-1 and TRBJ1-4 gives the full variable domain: SAVISQKPSRDICQRGTSLTIQCQVDSQVTMMFWYRQQPGQSLTLIATANQGSEATYESGFVIDKFPISRPNLTFSTLTVSNMSPEDSSIYLCSARTELNEKLFFGSGTQLSVL.

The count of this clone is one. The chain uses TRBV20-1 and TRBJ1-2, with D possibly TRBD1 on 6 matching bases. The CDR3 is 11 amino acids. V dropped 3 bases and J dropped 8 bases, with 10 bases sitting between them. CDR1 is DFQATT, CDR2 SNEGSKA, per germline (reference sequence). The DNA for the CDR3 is TGCAGTGCTAGGGGGGGGCTCGGCTACACCTTC. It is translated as CSARGGLGYTF.

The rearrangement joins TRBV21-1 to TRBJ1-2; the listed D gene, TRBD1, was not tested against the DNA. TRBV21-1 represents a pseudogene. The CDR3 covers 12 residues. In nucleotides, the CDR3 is TGTGCCAGCAAGATGACAGGGTCTGGCTACACCTTC. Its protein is CASKMTGSGYTF.

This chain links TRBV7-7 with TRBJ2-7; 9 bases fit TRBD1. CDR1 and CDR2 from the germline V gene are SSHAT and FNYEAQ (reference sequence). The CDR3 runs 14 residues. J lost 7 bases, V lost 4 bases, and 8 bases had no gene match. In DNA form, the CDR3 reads TGTGCCAGCAGCTCCGGGACAGGGTTGCGGGAGCAGTACTTC. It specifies CASSSGTGLREQYF.

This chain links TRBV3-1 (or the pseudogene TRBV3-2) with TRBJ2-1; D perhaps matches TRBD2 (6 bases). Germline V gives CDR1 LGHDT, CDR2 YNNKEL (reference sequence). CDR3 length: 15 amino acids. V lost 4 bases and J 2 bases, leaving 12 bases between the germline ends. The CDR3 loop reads CASSPGAGPYNEQFF. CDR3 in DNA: TGTGCCAGCAGCCCCGGGGCGGGACCCTACAATGAGCAGTTCTTC.

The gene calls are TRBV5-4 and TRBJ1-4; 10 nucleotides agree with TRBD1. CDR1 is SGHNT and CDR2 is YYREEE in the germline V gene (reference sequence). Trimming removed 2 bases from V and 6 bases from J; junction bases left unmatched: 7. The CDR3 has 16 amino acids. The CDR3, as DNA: TGTGCCAGCAGCTTACGAGCCGGGACAGGGGATGAAAAACTGTTTTTT. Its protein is CASSLRAGTGDEKLFF.

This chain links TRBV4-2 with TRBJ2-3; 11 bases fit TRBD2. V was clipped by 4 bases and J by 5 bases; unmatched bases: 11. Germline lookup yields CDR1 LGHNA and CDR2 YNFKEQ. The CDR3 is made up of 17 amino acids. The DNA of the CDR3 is TGTGCCAGCAGCCGAGAACTAGCGGGAGACCCCGGAGATACGCAGTATTTT. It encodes CASSRELAGDPGDTQYF.

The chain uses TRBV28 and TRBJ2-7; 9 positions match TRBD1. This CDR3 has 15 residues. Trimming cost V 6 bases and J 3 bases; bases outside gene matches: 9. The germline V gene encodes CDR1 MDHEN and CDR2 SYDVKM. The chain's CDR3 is CASSISGTGIYEQYF. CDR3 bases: TGTGCCAGCAGCATCTCCGGGACAGGGATCTACGAGCAGTACTTC.

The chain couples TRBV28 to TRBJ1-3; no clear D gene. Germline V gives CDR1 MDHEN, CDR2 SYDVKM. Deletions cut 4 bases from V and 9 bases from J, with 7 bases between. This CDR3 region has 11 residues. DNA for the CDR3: TGTGCCAGCAGTTCCCCCAGCACCATATATTTT. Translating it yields CASSSPSTIYF.

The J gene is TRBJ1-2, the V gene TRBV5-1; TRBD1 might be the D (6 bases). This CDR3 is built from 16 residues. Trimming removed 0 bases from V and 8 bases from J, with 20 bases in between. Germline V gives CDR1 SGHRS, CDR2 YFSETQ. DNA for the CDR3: TGCGCCAGCAGCTTGGGGGGTCAGGGGATTGGAGAGGGCTACACCTTC. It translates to CASSLGGQGIGEGYTF.

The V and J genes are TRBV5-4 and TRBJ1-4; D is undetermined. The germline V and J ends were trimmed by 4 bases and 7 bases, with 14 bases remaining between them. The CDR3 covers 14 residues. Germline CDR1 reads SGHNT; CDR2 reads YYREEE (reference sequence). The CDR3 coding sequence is TGTGCCAGCAGCCTAGACGGAGGAGGTGAAAAACTGTTTTTT. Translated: CASSLDGGGEKLFF.

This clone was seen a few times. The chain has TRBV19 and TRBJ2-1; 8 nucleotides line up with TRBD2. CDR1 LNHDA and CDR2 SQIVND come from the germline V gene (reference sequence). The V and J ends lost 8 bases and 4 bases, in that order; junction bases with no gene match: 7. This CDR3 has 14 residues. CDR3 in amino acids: CASSPGLGYNEQFF. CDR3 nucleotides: TGTGCCAGTTCCCCGGGACTAGGTTACAATGAGCAGTTCTTC.

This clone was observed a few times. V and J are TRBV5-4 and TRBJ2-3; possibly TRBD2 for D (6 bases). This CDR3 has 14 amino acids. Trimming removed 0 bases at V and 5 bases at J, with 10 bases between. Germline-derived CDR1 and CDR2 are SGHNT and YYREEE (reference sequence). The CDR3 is CASSLGGVVDTQYF. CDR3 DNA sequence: TGTGCCAGCAGCTTGGGCGGGGTTGTAGATACGCAGTATTTT.

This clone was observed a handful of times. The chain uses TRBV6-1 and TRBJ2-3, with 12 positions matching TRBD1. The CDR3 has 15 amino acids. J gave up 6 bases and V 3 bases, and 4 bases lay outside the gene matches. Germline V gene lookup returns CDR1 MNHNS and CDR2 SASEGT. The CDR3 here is CASSDRDRGHDTQYF. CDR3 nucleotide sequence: TGTGCCAGCAGTGATAGGGACAGGGGGCACGATACGCAGTATTTT.

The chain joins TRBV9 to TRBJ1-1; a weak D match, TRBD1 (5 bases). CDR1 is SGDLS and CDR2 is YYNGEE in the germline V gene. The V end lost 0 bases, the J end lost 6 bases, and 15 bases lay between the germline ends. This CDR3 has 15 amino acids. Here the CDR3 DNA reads TGTGCCAGCAGCGTAGTTGGGGGAGGGTTTTCTGAAGCTTTCTTT. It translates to CASSVVGGGFSEAFF. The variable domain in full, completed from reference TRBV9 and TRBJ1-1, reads DSGVTQTPKHLITATGQRVTLRCSPRSGDLSVYWYQQSLDQGLQFLIQYYNGEERAKGNILERFSAQQFPDLHSELNLSSLELGDSALYFCASSVVGGGFSEAFFGQGTRLTVV.

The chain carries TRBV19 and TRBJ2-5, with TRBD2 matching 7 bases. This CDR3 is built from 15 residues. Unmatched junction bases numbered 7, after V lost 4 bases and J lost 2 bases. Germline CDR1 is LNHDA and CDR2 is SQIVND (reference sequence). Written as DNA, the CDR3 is TGTGCCAGTAGTAGCGGCCTAGCGGTACAAGAGACCCAGTACTTC. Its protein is CASSSGLAVQETQYF. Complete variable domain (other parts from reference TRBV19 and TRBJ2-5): DGGITQSPKYLFRKEGQNVTLSCEQNLNHDAMYWYRQDPGQGLRLIYYSQIVNDFQKGDIAEGYSVSREKKESFPLTVTSAQKNPTAFYLCASSSGLAVQETQYFGPGTRLLVL.

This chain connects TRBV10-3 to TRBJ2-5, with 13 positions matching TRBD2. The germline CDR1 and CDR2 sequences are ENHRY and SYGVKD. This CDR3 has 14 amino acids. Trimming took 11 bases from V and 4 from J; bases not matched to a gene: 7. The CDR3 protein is CAASLAGGTETQYF. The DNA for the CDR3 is TGTGCCGCCTCACTAGCGGGAGGGACAGAGACCCAGTACTTC.

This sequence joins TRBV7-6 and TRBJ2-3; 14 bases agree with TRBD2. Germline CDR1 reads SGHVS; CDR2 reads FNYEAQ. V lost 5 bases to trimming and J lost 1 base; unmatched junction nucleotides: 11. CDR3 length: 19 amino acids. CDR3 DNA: TGTGCCAGCAGCCTCCCGGGACTAGCGGGGGTGGGAGGCACAGATACGCAGTATTTT. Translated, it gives CASSLPGLAGVGGTDTQYF.

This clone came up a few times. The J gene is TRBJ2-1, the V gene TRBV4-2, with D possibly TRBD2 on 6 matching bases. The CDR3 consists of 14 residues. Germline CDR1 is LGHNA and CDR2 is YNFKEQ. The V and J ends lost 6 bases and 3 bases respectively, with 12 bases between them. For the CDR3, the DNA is TGTGCCAGCAGTCGGCGGGGAGACTACAATGAGCAGTTCTTC. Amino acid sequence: CASSRRGDYNEQFF.

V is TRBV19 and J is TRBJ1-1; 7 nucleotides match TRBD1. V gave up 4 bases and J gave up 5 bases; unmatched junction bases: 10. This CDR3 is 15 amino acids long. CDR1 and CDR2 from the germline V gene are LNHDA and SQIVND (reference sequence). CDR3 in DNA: TGTGCCAGTAGTAAGGGGGCGAACGGAGGGACTGAAGCTTTCTTT. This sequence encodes CASSKGANGGTEAFF.

CDR3 nucleotide sequence: TGTGCCAGCAGTTACCTAGTTACACCTACTAGCGTTGATCAAGAGACCCAGTACTTC. Its protein product is CASSYLVTPTSVDQETQYF. The chain links TRBV6-2 or TRBV6-3 to TRBJ2-5; TRBD2 agrees at 7 bases. The germline V gene has CDR1 MNHEY and CDR2 SVGEGT. The CDR3 has 19 amino acids. Trimming took 2 bases from V and 2 from J; bases not matched to a gene: 17.

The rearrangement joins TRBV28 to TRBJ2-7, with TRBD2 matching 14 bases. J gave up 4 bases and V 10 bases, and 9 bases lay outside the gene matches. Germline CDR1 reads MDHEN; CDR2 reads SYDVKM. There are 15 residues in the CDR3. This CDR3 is CAIRGLAGDGYEQYF. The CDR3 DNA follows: TGTGCCATCCGGGGACTAGCGGGAGATGGGTACGAGCAGTACTTC.

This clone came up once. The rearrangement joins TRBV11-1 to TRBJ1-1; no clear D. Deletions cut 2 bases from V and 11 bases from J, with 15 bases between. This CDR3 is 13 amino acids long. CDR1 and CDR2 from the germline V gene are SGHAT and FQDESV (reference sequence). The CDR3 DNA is TGTGCCAGCAGCTTAAACATTCTTTCAAACGCTTTCTTT. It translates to CASSLNILSNAFF.

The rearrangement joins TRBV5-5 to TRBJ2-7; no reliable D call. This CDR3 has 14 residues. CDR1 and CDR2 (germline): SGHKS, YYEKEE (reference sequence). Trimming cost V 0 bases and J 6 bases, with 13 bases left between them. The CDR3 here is CASSLVSRATEQYF. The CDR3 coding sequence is TGTGCCAGCAGCTTGGTATCGCGAGCGACCGAGCAGTACTTC.